The sequence of this TCR beta chain was determined in a study of T cell changes during pregnancy in multiple sclerosis. Clones were sequenced by immunoSEQ multiplex PCR, and TCRdb holds only the in-frame ones, with some missing. The data hold fewer than 70,000 clones, with roughly 90% observed a single time. This CDR3 region has 18 residues. Trimming left V 7 bases short and J 7 bases short, with 29 bases between. Per the germline V gene, CDR1 is SGHTA and CDR2 is FQGTGA. The TCR was taken from a female donor in good health, enrolled as a control in a pregnancy study. This chain joins TRBV7-3 and TRBJ1-5, with D hard to call. The sequencing used peripheral blood, collected in the second trimester of pregnancy. The CDR3 nucleotides are TGTGCCAGCACCGTTAAACCTACCCCCGGGATCCCTTGGCAGCCCCAGCATTTT. Translation: CASTVKPTPGIPWQPQHF.